These 11 T cell receptor beta chains were sequenced from one sample in a study of Ad26.COV2.S vaccination and SARS-CoV-2 variants. Here immunoSEQ multiplex PCR was the method, and the copy in TCRdb shows in-frame clones only, minus some. The table includes hundreds of thousands of clones, roughly 90% detected once. The sample's treatment: around 19 received Ad26.COV2.S at low or high dose, single or two shots; 5 received placebo; per-sample allocation not given. After the first vaccine or placebo injection, samples were drawn on day 63. Specimen: peripheral blood, collected in a trial of Ad26.COV2.S vaccine versus placebo. All receptors derive from a person between 18 and 60 years old who received the Ad26.COV2.S COVID-19 vaccine or a placebo.

The chain employs TRBV6-6 and TRBJ1-5; D is unresolved. Germline V gene sequence: CDR1 MNHNY, CDR2 SVGAGI (reference sequence). Deletions cut 7 bases from V and 1 base from J, with 11 bases between. CDR3 length equals 14 residues. CDR3 sequence (DNA): TGTGCCAGCAATCCGAGTACCAGCAATCAGCCCCAGCATTTT. As protein: CASNPSTSNQPQHF.

This chain uses TRBV30 with TRBJ1-6, with D uncertain. Germline CDR1 is GTSNPN and CDR2 is SVGIG (reference sequence). The CDR3 is 14 amino acids. The V end lost 4 bases, the J end lost 7 bases, and 14 bases lay between the germline ends. The CDR3 spells CAWMIGQRNSPLHF. CDR3 nucleotides: TGTGCCTGGATGATTGGGCAGAGGAATTCACCCCTCCACTTT.

This rearrangement joins TRBV6-5 to TRBJ2-7, with TRBD1 matching 7 bases. Trimming took 5 bases from V and 4 from J; bases not matched to a gene: 11. The germline V gene has CDR1 MNHEY and CDR2 SVGAGI. This CDR3 region has 15 residues. CDR3 sequence reads: CASSPREGGRYEQYF. The DNA for the CDR3 is TGTGCCAGCAGTCCCCGCGAAGGGGGCCGATACGAGCAGTACTTC.

The chain has TRBV7-9 and TRBJ1-2, with 8 bases aligning to TRBD1. With V trimmed by 7 bases and J by 5 bases, 3 bases remained unmatched. CDR1 is SEHNR, CDR2 FQNEAQ, per germline (reference sequence). The CDR3 consists of 12 residues. The CDR3 DNA reads as TGTGCCAGCAACCGACAGGGGTATGGCTACACCTTC. This codes for CASNRQGYGYTF.

A word on this clone: The same CDR3 is also encoded by other DNA sequences in this sample. The chain employs TRBV3-1 (or the pseudogene TRBV3-2) and TRBJ2-5; no reliable D call. V was pared by 1 base and J by 3 bases, with 6 bases between. Per the germline V gene, CDR1 is LGHDT and CDR2 is YNNKEL (reference sequence). The CDR3 is made up of 13 amino acids. CDR3 in DNA: TGTGCCAGCAGCCAAGTTGGAAAAGAGACCCAGTACTTC. Residues: CASSQVGKETQYF.

This chain joins TRBV9 and TRBJ1-5; D unresolved. Germline CDR1 SGDLS, CDR2 YYNGEE. This CDR3 region has 15 residues. V shed 0 bases and J shed 1 base, with 8 bases lying between them. In nucleotides, the CDR3 is TGTGCCAGCAGCGTAGGGCCAGCAAGCAATCAGCCCCAGCATTTT. Translation gives CASSVGPASNQPQHF.

This sequence joins TRBV5-1 and TRBJ2-2; D remains ambiguous. Germline V gives CDR1 SGHRS, CDR2 YFSETQ. V was pared by 4 bases and J by 1 base, with 8 bases between. The CDR3 extends over 14 amino acids. The CDR3 loop reads CASSDGLNTGELFF. In DNA form, the CDR3 reads TGCGCCAGCAGCGACGGGCTGAACACCGGGGAGCTGTTTTTT.

The chain links TRBV2 to TRBJ1-4; no reliable D call. CDR3 length equals 15 residues. V lost 1 base and J 7 bases, leaving 13 bases between the germline ends. Germline lookup yields CDR1 SNHLY and CDR2 FYNNEI. CDR3 in amino acids: CASSEDEGSGEKLFF. CDR3 DNA: TGTGCCAGCAGTGAAGACGAGGGTTCTGGTGAAAAACTGTTTTTT. Complete variable domain (other parts from reference TRBV2 and TRBJ1-4): EPEVTQTPSHQVTQMGQEVILRCVPISNHLYFYWYRQILGQKVEFLVSFYNNEISEKSEIFDDQFSVERPDGSNFTLKIRSTKLEDSAMYFCASSEDEGSGEKLFFGSGTQLSVL.

The chain has TRBV30 and TRBJ2-7; either TRBD1 or TRBD2 may supply D (5 bases each). The V end was cut by 2 bases, the J end by 2 bases, with 7 bases between. The CDR3 consists of 12 residues. CDR1 is GTSNPN and CDR2 is SVGIG in the germline V gene (reference sequence). In DNA, the CDR3 is TGTGCCTGGAGTTGGGGGACCTACGAGCAGTACTTC. Translation: CAWSWGTYEQYF.

The chain uses TRBV15 and TRBJ1-1, with 7 bases that match TRBD1. CDR1 is LNHNV, CDR2 YYDKDF, per germline (reference sequence). V dropped 0 bases and J dropped 4; count of bases not matched to a gene: 8. The CDR3 sequence is 16 residues long. The CDR3 nucleotides read TGTGCCACCAGCAGAGATCAACAGGGGCCGAGCACTGAAGCTTTCTTT. Encoded protein: CATSRDQQGPSTEAFF. Full variable domain (remainder filled in from reference TRBV15 and TRBJ1-1): DAMVIQNPRYQVTQFGKPVTLSCSQTLNHNVMYWYQQKSSQAPKLLFHYYDKDFNNEADTPDNFQSRRPNTSFCFLDIRSPGLGDTAMYLCATSRDQQGPSTEAFFGQGTRLTVV.

This chain uses TRBV7-3 with TRBJ2-2; a possible D gene is TRBD1 (5 bases). The CDR3 is 14 amino acids. Germline values: CDR1 SGHTA, CDR2 FQGTGA. The V gene lost 5 bases and the J gene lost 5 bases, with 12 bases spanning the gap. The CDR3 nucleotides are TGTGCCAGCAGCCCGACAGTCCGAACCGGGGAGCTGTTTTTT. Its protein product is CASSPTVRTGELFF.